Reported below is one TCR beta chain. It has no known antigen specificity. Within one base of it there is no much larger clone, and no base qualities were kept. CDR1 SGDLS and CDR2 YYNGEE were looked up in the germline V gene. V gives up 1 base and J gives up 4 bases, and the segment between their germline ends measures 17 bases. The cysteine opens and the phenylalanine closes a CDR3 of 16 amino acids. Left in the record is the CDR3 DNA by itself, 48 bases read in frame from the first base. The time point label corresponds to: persistent/refractory GD, antithyroid drugs over 5 years with positive TRAb. RNA was extracted from PBMCs in TRIzol for both TCR sequencing and RNA sequencing. The diagnosis of Graves' disease followed American Thyroid Association guidelines. Recruitment of patients was carried out at an endocrinology department in Xi'an, China. Each patient gave approximately 9.7 milliliters of peripheral blood, collected in an EDTA anticoagulant tube. Ficoll Paque Plus density gradient separation was used to isolate PBMCs, and no further T cell sorting was done. An Agilent 2100 Bioanalyzer and agarose gel were used to check RNA quality, and a NanoDrop 2000 was used to measure RNA concentration.

This entry belongs to a study of regulatory T cells in long-lasting Graves disease (dated by TCRdb to 2020 to 2022). Regarding the study in general: Persistent Graves' disease was defined as persistently positive TSH receptor autoantibodies together with antithyroid drug treatment for over 5 years. Patients with persistent Graves' disease were compared with patients with newly diagnosed Graves' disease using TCR sequencing and RNA sequencing of peripheral blood. The study was registered as a clinical trial and conducted in China. A total of about 33 samples underwent TCR sequencing, from 13 patients with persistent Graves' disease and approximately 20 patients with newly diagnosed Graves' disease. Antithyroid drugs had been taken for 8.5 to 13 years on average by persistent Graves' disease patients in the clinical cohort.

Broad study findings and their caveats: More public clonotypes were shared among persistent patients (around 2,600) than among newly diagnosed patients (roughly 1,000). Persistent Graves' disease patients showed lower TCR Shannon entropy and fewer highly expanded clones than newly diagnosed patients, suggesting clonal expansion. The authors noted that the small sample size was a limitation that may lower accuracy. Only the TCR beta chain was sequenced and analyzed. Preferential use of TRBV28, TRBJ1-2 and TRBJ2-5 was observed in persistent disease, whereas TRBV20-1 and TRBJ2-1 were favored in newly diagnosed disease. Peripheral blood alone was examined, since thyroid tissue, which constituted the primary lesion, could not be accessed.

Receptor libraries were prepared by multiplex PCR. Instrument used: Illumina HiSeq 4000. iRepertoire HTBI primers and Arm-PCR amplification of CDR3 regions were used to construct TCR beta libraries. Before sequencing, the PCR products underwent gel purification. Concerning the study's data processing: A total of 62 TRBV and 14 TRBJ segments were identified across samples and were used for gene usage analysis of CDR3 amino acid clonotypes. COPE and FqMerger were used to merge filtered high-quality paired reads into contigs. BLAST was used to align contigs to IMGT TRBV, TRBD and TRBJ reference genes, with CDR3 defined following IMGT. Clonotypes above 0.1% frequency were classified as highly expanded clones. Shannon entropy served as the measure of repertoire diversity, while the Gini coefficient captured V-J evenness. A clonotype found in more than one individual was treated as public. TCRdb trimmed the raw reads at Q25, called clones with MiXCR and kept productive beta chains. When rows share a CDR3 protein, they turn into one entry using the most common DNA and genes. TCRdb assigned the V and J calls; the authors' analysis was not used. This sample has 350,000 to 450,000 distinct CDR3 sequences in its table, and around 23% of those were observed once. The top ten clones comprise 13% to 15% of the sample.

The chain is encoded by TRBV9 joined to TRBJ1-2; TRBD1 is a possible D gene, resting on 6 matching bases. The TCR originated in a female donor with Graves disease. Source: peripheral blood mononuclear cells (PBMCs), taken when the disease was refractory, from a patient treated with antithyroid drugs. This receptor carries the CDR3 CASSVRGDTASYGYTF. The DNA sequence is given as TGTGCCAGCAGCGTAAGAGGGGACACCGCCAGCTATGGCTACACCTTC. With all but the CDR3 taken from the reference TRBV9 and TRBJ1-2 genes, the full variable domain is: DSGVTQTPKHLITATGQRVTLRCSPRSGDLSVYWYQQSLDQGLQFLIQYYNGEERAKGNILERFSAQQFPDLHSELNLSSLELGDSALYFCASSVRGDTASYGYTFGSGTRLTVV.